Below, 10 T cell receptor beta chains from the same sample are listed, as sequenced in a study of CD8+ T cells in alopecia areata. Extraction of RNA preceded its reverse transcription into cDNA, which served as the sequencing template. Assay: immunoSEQ multiplex PCR; the TCRdb copy retains only in-frame clones and omits some. The sample consists of around 290,000 clones, roughly 64% of them appearing once. Treatment reported: oral pan-JAK inhibitor, 5-10 mg twice daily. The sample in question was CD4+ T cells sorted from blood, obtained at week 24, from a patient treated with tofacitinib. These receptors came from a human donor with alopecia areata.

The V gene is TRBV30, the J gene TRBJ1-2; D is ambiguous. The ends were cut back, 4 bases at V and 4 bases at J, with 19 bases in the middle. CDR1 GTSNPN and CDR2 SVGIG come from the germline V gene (reference sequence). The CDR3 has 15 amino acids. This CDR3 is CAWTPGPPAIYGYTF. DNA for the CDR3: TGTGCCTGGACCCCTGGACCGCCAGCGATCTATGGCTACACCTTC.

CDR3 bases: TGTGCCAGCTCTCCGACAGGGTCTAACTATGGCTACACCTTC. As protein: CASSPTGSNYGYTF. This chain connects TRBV18 to TRBJ1-2; 7 positions match TRBD1. Germline lookup yields CDR1 KGHSH and CDR2 LQKENI. With V trimmed by 6 bases and J by 0 bases, 4 bases remained unmatched. CDR3 length: 14 residues.

The rearrangement joins TRBV7-9 to TRBJ2-6; the D gene is possibly TRBD2 (6 bases). The CDR3 is 17 residues long. The V gene lost 5 bases and the J gene lost 3 bases, with 17 bases spanning the gap. Per the germline V gene, CDR1 is SEHNR and CDR2 is FQNEAQ (reference sequence). The CDR3 coding sequence is TGTGCCAGCAGCCTCAACCTCGGGGGTGTTGGGGCCAACGTCCTGACTTTC. Translation gives CASSLNLGGVGANVLTF.

The chain is built from TRBV7-9 and TRBJ1-5; D is ambiguous. CDR3 length: 14 amino acids. The ends were cut back, 1 base at V and 3 bases at J, with 7 bases in the middle. CDR1 is SEHNR and CDR2 is FQNEAQ in the germline V gene (reference sequence). CDR3 bases: TGTGCCAGCAGCTTAGACGGTTTCAATCAGCCCCAGCATTTT. Residues: CASSLDGFNQPQHF.

This sequence joins TRBV23-1 and TRBJ1-1; 7 nucleotides line up with TRBD1. TRBV23-1 has ORF status, its function being uncertain. V was clipped by 0 bases and J by 5 bases; unmatched bases: 6. This CDR3 spans 15 amino acids. The CDR3 protein is CASSQSKGARTEAFF. The CDR3 DNA is TGCGCCAGCAGTCAATCGAAGGGGGCAAGGACTGAAGCTTTCTTT.

This clone was counted only a few times. V usage is TRBV2 and J usage is TRBJ1-1; D remains unclear. This CDR3 has 14 residues. Per germline, CDR1 SNHLY and CDR2 FYNNEI. Trimming stripped 6 bases from V and 0 bases from J, with 11 bases between. Here the CDR3 reads CASRVPGVNTEAFF. CDR3 coding DNA: TGTGCCAGCAGGGTACCTGGTGTGAACACTGAAGCTTTCTTT.

The rearrangement links TRBV29-1 to TRBJ2-3; D perhaps matches TRBD1 (6 bases). Germline V gene lookup returns CDR1 SQVTM and CDR2 ANQGSEA. The CDR3 contains 16 residues. Deletions cut 6 bases from V and 1 base from J, with 20 bases between. The CDR3 reads CSVASPGAGGTDTQYF. DNA for the CDR3: TGCAGCGTGGCGTCTCCAGGGGCAGGGGGCACAGATACGCAGTATTTT.

Concerning this clone: This specimen includes other DNA sequences encoding the same CDR3. The rearrangement links TRBV7-9 to TRBJ1-1; D not certain. Per the germline V gene, CDR1 is SEHNR and CDR2 is FQNEAQ (reference sequence). CDR3 size: 13 residues. V was pared by 2 bases and J by 2 bases, with 6 bases between. CDR3 DNA sequence: TGTGCCAGCAGCTTAACGGGCAACACTGAAGCTTTCTTT. This gives the protein CASSLTGNTEAFF.

V and J are TRBV20-1 and TRBJ2-7; no reliable D call. CDR3 length equals 11 residues. The germline CDR1 and CDR2 sequences are DFQATT and SNEGSKA (reference sequence). V lost 6 bases and J lost 3, with 9 bases in between. The CDR3 DNA is TGCAGTGCCTACGACAACTACGAGCAGTACTTC. Translated: CSAYDNYEQYF.

This clone was recorded once. This chain uses TRBV29-1 with TRBJ2-5; D is uncertain. Trimming took off 3 bases at V and 1 base at J, with 9 bases between the two ends. Germline lookup yields CDR1 SQVTM and CDR2 ANQGSEA. The CDR3 is made up of 13 amino acids. The CDR3: CSVDTGFQETQYF. In DNA, the CDR3 is TGCAGCGTTGATACGGGCTTCCAAGAGACCCAGTACTTC.